This T cell receptor beta chain was documented in a study of blood T cell repertoires in COVID-19. Study as a whole: Some COVID-19 samples were acute and others convalescent; all came from the United States, Italy and Spain. Sources were T cells, B-cell-depleted T cells, or PBMCs; the material itself was cDNA or gDNA.

Methods used by the authors: Reference gene primers were amplified, and this amplification served to estimate nucleated cell counts. Method: immunoSEQ multiplex PCR; TCRdb's copy keeps in-frame clones and lacks some. That table supplies the V and J calls and clone size; D and trimming were determined from the DNA. The table lists around 71,000 clones, approximately 83% of them singletons. The CDR3 sequence is 14 residues long. The sequence was obtained from a man between 65 and 80 years old with acute or convalescent COVID-19. The sequencing sample was made of peripheral blood. The chain joins TRBV21-1 to TRBJ2-1; TRBD1, the table's D call, was not compared with the DNA. TRBV21-1 is labeled a pseudogene. The CDR3 nucleotides are TGTGCCAGCCGTTCTACAGCCACCTACAATGAGCAGTTCTTC. Amino acids: CASRSTATYNEQFF.